This TCR beta chain derives from a study of blood T cell repertoires in COVID-19. Study in general: Samples taken during acute and convalescent COVID-19 were collected in the United States, Italy and Spain.

The CDR3 runs to 15 residues. The J segment lost 3 bases and the V segment lost 3 bases, leaving 7 bases of the junction unmatched. Looked up from germline, CDR1 is PRHDT and CDR2 is FYEKMQ (reference sequence). Residents of approximately 25 US areas, aged about 18 to 95 years, made up the participants. Original handling: For nucleated cells, counts were estimated from reference gene primer amplification. Sequencing used immunoSEQ multiplex PCR; TCRdb keeps in-frame clones, though not all of them. The DNA was the basis for D and trimming; V, J and clone size are from that table. Of 140,000 or so clones detected, around 80% appear once; the ten largest clones hold 1.5% to 2%.

The sequence came from a woman in her late teens or twenties who had been exposed to COVID-19. The specimen sequenced was PBMCs or T cells enriched from blood (not recorded which). This rearrangement joins TRBV13 to TRBJ2-5, with 7 bases lining up with TRBD2. As DNA, the CDR3 is TGTGCCAGCAGCTTGCTAGCGGCGGGGGAAGAGACCCAGTACTTC. Translation: CASSLLAAGEETQYF.